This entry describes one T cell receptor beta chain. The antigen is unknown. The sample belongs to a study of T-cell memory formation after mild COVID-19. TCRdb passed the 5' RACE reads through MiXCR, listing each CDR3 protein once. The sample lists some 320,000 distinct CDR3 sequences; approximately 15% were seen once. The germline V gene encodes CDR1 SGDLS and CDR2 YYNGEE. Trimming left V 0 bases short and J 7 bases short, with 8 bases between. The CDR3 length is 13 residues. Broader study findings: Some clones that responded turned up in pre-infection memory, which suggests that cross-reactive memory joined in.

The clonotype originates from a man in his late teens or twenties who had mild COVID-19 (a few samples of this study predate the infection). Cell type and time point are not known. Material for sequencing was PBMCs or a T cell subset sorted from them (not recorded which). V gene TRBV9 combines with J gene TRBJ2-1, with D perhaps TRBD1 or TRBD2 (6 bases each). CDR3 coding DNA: TGTGCCAGCAGCGTAGGGGGGGCTAATGAGCAGTTCTTC. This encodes CASSVGGANEQFF.